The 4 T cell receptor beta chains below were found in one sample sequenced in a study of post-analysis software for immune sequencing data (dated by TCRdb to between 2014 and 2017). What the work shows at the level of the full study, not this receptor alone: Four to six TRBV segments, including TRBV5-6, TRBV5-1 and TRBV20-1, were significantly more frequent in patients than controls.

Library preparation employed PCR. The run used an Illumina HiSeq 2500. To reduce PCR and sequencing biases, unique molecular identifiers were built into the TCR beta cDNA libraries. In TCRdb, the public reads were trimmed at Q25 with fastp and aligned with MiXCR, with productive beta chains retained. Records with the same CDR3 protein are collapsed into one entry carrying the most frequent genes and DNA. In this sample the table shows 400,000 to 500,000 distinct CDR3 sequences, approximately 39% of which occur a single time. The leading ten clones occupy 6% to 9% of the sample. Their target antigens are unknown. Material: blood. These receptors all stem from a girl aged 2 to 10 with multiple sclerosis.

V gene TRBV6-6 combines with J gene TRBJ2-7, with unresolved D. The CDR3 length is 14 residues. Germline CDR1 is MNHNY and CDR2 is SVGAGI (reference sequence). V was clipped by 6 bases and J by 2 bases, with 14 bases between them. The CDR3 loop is CASRGSRLAYEQYF. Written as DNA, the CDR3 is TGTGCCAGCAGGGGTAGCAGGTTGGCCTACGAGCAGTACTTC.

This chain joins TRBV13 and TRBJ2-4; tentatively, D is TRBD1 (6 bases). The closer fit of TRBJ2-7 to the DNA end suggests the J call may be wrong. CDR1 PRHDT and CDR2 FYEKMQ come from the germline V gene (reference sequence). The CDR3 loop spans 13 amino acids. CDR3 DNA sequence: TGTGCCAGCAGCCTCGGACAGCAAGGCGAGCAGTACTTC. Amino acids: CASSLGQQGEQYF.

The CDR3 spells CASSDRAPYEQYF. CDR3 DNA sequence: TGTGCCAGCAGCGACAGGGCCCCCTACGAGCAGTACTTC. The rearrangement links TRBV2 to TRBJ2-7; 7 positions match TRBD1. This CDR3 spans 13 amino acids. The germline gives CDR1 SNHLY, CDR2 FYNNEI. V trimming: 6 bases; J trimming: 2 bases; junction bases outside the gene matches: 4.

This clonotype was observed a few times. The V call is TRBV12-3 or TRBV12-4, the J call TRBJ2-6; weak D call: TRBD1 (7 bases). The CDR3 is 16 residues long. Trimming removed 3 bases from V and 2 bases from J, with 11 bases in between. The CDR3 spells CASSFFRGAGANVLTF. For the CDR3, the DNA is TGTGCCAGCAGTTTTTTCAGGGGGGCTGGGGCCAACGTCCTGACTTTC.